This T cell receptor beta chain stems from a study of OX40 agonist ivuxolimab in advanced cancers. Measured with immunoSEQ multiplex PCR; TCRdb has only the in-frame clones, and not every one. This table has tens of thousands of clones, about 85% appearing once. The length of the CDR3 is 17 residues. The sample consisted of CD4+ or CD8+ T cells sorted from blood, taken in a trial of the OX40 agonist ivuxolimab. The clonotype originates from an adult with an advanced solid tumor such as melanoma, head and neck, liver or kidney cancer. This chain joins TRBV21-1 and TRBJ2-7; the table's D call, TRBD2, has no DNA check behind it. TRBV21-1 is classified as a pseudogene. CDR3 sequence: CASSRRGRRVGKYEQYF. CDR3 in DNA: TGTGCCAGCAGCAGAAGAGGACGGAGGGTTGGGAAATACGAGCAGTACTTC.